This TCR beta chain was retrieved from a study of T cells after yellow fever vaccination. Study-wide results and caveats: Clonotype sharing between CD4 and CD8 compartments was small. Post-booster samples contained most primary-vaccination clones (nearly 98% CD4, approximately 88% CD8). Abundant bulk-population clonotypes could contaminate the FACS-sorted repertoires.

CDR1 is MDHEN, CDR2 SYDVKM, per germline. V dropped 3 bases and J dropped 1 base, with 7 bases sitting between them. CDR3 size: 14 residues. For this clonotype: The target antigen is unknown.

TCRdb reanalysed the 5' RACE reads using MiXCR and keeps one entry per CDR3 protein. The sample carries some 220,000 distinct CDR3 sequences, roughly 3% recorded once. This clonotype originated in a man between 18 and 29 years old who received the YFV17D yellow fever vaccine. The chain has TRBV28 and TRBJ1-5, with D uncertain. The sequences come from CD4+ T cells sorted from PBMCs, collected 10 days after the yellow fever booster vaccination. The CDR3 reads CASSLVGSNQPQHF. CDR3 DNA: TGTGCCAGCAGTTTGGTTGGCAGCAATCAGCCCCAGCATTTT.